This TCR beta chain was profiled in a study of beta chain features in type 1 diabetes. Study conclusions and caveats: Shortening of TCRB CDR3s, moderate but significant, appeared in all four CD4+ subsets of Type 1 diabetes patients.

The germline V gene has CDR1 MDHEN and CDR2 SYDVKM. CDR3 length: 14 amino acids. Unmatched junction bases numbered 4, after V lost 5 bases and J lost 3 bases. All of the isolated RNA was reverse transcribed, so expressed TCRB transcripts were sequenced. Sequencing used immunoSEQ multiplex PCR; TCRdb keeps in-frame clones, though not all of them. The sample has roughly 700,000 clones, under 15% seen once. This clone was counted between two and nine times. Its antigen is not known. Sequenced input: naive CD4+ T cells from blood. J is TRBJ2-3 and V is TRBV28; 8 bases match TRBD1. The receptor's source is a man younger than 30 with type 1 diabetes. CDR3 loop: CASSPDRATDTQYF. CDR3 bases: TGTGCCAGCAGTCCGGACAGGGCGACAGATACGCAGTATTTT.